These T cell receptor beta chains were read from a single sample in a study of blood T cell repertoires in COVID-19. This table comes from immunoSEQ multiplex PCR, and its TCRdb copy is limited to in-frame clones, with some not included. This sample yields about 130,000 clones, of which 70% to 85% are seen a single time; approximately 16% belongs to the top ten. Sequencing used peripheral blood. These receptors originate from a woman in her forties or fifties with acute or convalescent COVID-19. The CDR3 runs from the conserved cysteine through the conserved F or W. Fields, in order: V gene, CDR3 length, J gene, D gene, CDR3 protein, CDR3 DNA. A D gene is named only where the DNA matches it firmly.

TRBV11-2	15	TRBJ2-1	TRBD2	CASSSGTSGGVQKFF	TGTGCCAGCAGCTCCGGGACTAGCGGGGGGGTCCAAAAGTTCTTC
TRBV21-1	13	TRBJ1-2	NA	CASSKKEGRGYTF	TGTGCCAGCAGCAAAAAGGAAGGGAGAGGCTACACCTTC
TRBV19	14	TRBJ1-6	NA	CASSIAPSNSPLHF	TGTGCCAGTAGTATAGCCCCGTCTAATTCACCCCTCCACTTT
TRBV5-1	16	TRBJ1-6	TRBD1	CASRYGPDRVNSPLHF	TGCGCCAGCAGATACGGACCGGACAGGGTAAATTCACCCCTCCACTTT
TRBV5-1	18	TRBJ2-7	NA	CASSSYGEITGTSYEQYF	TGCGCCAGCAGCTCTTATGGAGAAATTACAGGGACCTCCTACGAGCAGTACTTC
TRBV11-2	14	TRBJ1-3	NA	CASSQQVVGNTIYF	TGTGCCAGCAGCCAACAGGTTGTTGGAAACACCATATATTTT
TRBV7-2	15	TRBJ1-2	TRBD1	CASSPEGRGQDGYTF	TGTGCCAGCAGCCCGGAGGGCAGGGGGCAGGATGGCTACACCTTC
TRBV9	15	TRBJ2-3	NA	CASSVVQTGIDTQYF	TGTGCCAGCAGCGTAGTACAGACAGGCATTGATACGCAGTATTTT
TRBV27	15	TRBJ1-1	NA	CASSLNRGINTEAFF	TGTGCCAGCAGTTTAAATAGAGGGATCAACACTGAAGCTTTCTTT
TRBV11-2	15	TRBJ1-2	NA	CASSLDLALNYGYTF	TGTGCCAGCAGCTTAGATTTGGCTCTGAACTATGGCTACACCTTC
TRBV30	13	TRBJ1-5	NA	CAWSQGLRQPQHF	TGTGCCTGGAGTCAGGGGCTACGTCAGCCCCAGCATTTT
TRBV7-8	16	TRBJ2-2	NA	CASSQRSTGNTGELFF	TGTGCCAGCAGCCAGAGATCGACAGGGAACACCGGGGAGCTGTTTTTT
TRBV5-1	13	TRBJ2-7	NA	CASSFESSYEQYF	TGCGCCAGCAGCTTCGAGAGCTCCTACGAGCAGTACTTC
TRBV3-1/TRBV3-2	18	TRBJ1-1	TRBD1	CASSQEWTGTIVDTEAFF	TGTGCCAGCAGCCAAGAATGGACAGGGACCATCGTCGACACTGAAGCTTTCTTT